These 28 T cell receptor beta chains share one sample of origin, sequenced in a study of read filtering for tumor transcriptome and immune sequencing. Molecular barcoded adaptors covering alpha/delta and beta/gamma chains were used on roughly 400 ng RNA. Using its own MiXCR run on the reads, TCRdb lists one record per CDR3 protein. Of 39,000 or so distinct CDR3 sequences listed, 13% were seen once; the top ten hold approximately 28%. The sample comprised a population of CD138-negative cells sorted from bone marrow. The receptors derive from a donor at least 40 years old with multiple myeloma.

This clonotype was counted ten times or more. For the CDR3, the DNA is TGTGCCAGCAGCTTTCTCTCGGGTTCCTACAATGAGCAGTTCTTC. The encoded protein is CASSFLSGSYNEQFF. The chain carries TRBV7-2 and TRBJ2-1; no firm D call. This CDR3 region has 15 residues. Trimming cost V 3 bases and J 1 base, with 10 bases left between them. Germline CDR1 SGHTA, CDR2 FQGNSA.

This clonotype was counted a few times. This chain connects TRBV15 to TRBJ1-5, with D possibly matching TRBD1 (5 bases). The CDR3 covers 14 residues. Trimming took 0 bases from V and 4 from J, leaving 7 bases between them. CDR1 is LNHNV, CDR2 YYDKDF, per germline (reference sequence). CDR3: CATSRDGGNQPQHF. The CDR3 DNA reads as TGTGCCACCAGCAGAGATGGGGGGAATCAGCCCCAGCATTTT.

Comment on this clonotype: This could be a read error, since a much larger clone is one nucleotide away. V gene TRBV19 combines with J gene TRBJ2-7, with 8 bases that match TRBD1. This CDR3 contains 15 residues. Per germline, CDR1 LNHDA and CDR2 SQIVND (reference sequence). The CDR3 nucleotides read TGTGCCCGTAGTCCCAGGACAGGGAAGGCCTACGAGCAGTACTTC. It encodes CARSPRTGKAYEQYF.

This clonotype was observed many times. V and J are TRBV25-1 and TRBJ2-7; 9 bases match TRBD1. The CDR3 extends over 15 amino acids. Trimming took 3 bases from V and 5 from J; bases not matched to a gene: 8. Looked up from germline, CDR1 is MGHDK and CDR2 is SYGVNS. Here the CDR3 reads CASSEPGQGRHEQYF. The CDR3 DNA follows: TGTGCCAGCAGTGAGCCGGGACAGGGTAGACACGAGCAGTACTTC.

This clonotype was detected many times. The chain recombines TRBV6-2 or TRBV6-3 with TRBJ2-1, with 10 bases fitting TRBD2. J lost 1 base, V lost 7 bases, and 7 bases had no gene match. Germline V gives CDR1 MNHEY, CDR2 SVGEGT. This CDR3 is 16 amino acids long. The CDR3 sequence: CASTPSGRGSYNEQFF. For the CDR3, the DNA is TGTGCCAGCACTCCGAGCGGGAGGGGTTCCTACAATGAGCAGTTCTTC.

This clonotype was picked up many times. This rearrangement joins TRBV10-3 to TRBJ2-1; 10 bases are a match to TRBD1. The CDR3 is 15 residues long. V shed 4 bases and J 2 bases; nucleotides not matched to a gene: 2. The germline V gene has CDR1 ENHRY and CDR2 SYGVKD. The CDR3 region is CAISGQGAAYNEQFF. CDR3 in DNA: TGTGCCATCAGTGGACAGGGGGCGGCCTACAATGAGCAGTTCTTC.

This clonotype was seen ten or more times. CDR3 nucleotide sequence: TGCAGCGTTGACGGCGGGACAGGGTCATCCCAGTACTTC. It translates to CSVDGGTGSSQYF. The chain links TRBV29-1 to TRBJ2-5, with 9 nucleotides matching TRBD1. Trimming took 3 bases from V and 9 from J; bases not matched to a gene: 8. The CDR3 covers 13 residues. Germline CDR1 is SQVTM and CDR2 is ANQGSEA.

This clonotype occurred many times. The CDR3, as DNA: TGTGCCTGGAGTTATGACAGGGGCTGGCACACTGAAGCTTTCTTT. It yields the protein CAWSYDRGWHTEAFF. This chain links TRBV30 with TRBJ1-1, with TRBD1 matching over 8 bases. The CDR3 is 15 amino acids. Germline V gene lookup returns CDR1 GTSNPN and CDR2 SVGIG (reference sequence). The V gene end was trimmed by 2 bases and the J gene end by 3 bases; junction bases not matched to a gene: 8.

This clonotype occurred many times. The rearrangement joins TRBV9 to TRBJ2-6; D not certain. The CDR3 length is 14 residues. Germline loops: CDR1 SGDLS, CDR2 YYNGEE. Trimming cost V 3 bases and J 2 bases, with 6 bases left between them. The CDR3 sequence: CASSEQPGANVLTF. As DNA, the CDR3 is TGTGCCAGCAGCGAACAGCCTGGGGCCAACGTCCTGACTTTC. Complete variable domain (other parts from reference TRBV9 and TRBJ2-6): DSGVTQTPKHLITATGQRVTLRCSPRSGDLSVYWYQQSLDQGLQFLIQYYNGEERAKGNILERFSAQQFPDLHSELNLSSLELGDSALYFCASSEQPGANVLTFGAGSRLTVL.

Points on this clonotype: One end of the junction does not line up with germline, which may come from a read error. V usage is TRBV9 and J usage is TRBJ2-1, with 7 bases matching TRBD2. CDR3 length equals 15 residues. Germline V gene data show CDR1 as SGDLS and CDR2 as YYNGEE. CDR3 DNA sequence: TGTGCCAGCAGCGTAGGGGCTAGCGGAAACAGTGAGCGGTTCTTC. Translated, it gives CASSVGASGNSERFF.

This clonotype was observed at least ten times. The CDR3 sequence: CATIGVYNEQFF. The CDR3, as DNA: TGTGCCACCATAGGGGTTTACAATGAGCAGTTCTTC. V is TRBV27 and J is TRBJ2-1; a weak D match, TRBD1 (5 bases). V lost 10 bases and J lost 4, with 11 bases in between. The length of the CDR3 is 12 residues. Germline V gives CDR1 MNHEY, CDR2 SMNVEV (reference sequence).

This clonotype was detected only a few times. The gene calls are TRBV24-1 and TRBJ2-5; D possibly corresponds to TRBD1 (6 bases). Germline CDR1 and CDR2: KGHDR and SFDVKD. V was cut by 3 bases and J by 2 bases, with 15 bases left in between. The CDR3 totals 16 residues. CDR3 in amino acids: CATSDPRQEYQETQYF. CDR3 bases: TGTGCCACCAGTGATCCCAGACAGGAATATCAAGAGACCCAGTACTTC.

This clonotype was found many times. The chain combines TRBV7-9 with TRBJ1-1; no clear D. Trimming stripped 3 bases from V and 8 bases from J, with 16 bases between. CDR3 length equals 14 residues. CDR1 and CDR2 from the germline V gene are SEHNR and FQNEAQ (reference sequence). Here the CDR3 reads CASSLSWWHPEAFF. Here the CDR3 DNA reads TGTGCCAGCAGCTTGTCGTGGTGGCACCCCGAAGCTTTCTTT. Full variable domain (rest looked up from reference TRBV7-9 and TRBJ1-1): DTGVSQNPRHKITKRGQNVTFRCDPISEHNRLYWYRQTLGQGPEFLTYFQNEAQLEKSRLLSDRFSAERPKGSFSTLEIQRTEQGDSAMYLCASSLSWWHPEAFFGQGTRLTVV.

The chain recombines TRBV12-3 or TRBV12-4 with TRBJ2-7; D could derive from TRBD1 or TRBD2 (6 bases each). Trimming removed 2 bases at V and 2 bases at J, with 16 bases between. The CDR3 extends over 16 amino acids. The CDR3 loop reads CASSLYGGLPTYEQYF. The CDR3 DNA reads TGTGCCAGCAGTTTATACGGGGGCCTACCTACCTACGAGCAGTACTTC.

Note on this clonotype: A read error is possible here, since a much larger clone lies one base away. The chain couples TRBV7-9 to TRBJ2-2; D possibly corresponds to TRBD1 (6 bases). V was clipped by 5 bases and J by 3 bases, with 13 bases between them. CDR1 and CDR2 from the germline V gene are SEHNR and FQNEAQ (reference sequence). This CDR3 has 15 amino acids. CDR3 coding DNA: TGTGCCAGCAGCCAAGGGACATCGGACACCGGGGAGCTGTTTTTT. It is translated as CASSQGTSDTGELFF.

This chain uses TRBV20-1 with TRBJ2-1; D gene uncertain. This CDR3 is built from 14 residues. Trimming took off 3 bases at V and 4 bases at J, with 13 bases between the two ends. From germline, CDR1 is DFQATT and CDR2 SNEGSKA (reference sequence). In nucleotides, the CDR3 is TGCAGTGCTAGGGGGATGCTACGATACAATGAGCAGTTCTTC. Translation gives CSARGMLRYNEQFF.

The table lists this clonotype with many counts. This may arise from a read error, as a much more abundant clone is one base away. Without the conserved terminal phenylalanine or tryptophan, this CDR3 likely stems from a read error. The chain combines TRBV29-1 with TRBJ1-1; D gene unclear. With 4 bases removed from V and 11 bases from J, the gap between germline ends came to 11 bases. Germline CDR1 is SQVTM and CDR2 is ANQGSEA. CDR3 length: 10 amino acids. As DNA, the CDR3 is TGCAGCGTTGCCGAGCGCTTGGCTTTCCTT. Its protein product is CSVAERLAFL.

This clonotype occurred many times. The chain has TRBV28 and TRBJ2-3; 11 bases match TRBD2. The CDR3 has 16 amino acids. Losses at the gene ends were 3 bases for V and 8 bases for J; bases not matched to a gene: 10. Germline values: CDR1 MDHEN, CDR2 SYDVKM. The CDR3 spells CASSLGLAVVEGTQYF. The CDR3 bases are TGTGCCAGCAGTTTGGGACTAGCGGTCGTGGAGGGTACGCAGTATTTT.

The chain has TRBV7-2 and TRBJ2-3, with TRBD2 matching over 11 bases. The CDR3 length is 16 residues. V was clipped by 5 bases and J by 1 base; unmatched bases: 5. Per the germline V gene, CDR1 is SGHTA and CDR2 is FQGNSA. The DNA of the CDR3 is TGTGCCAGCAGCATCACTAGCGGGAGCGGCACAGATACGCAGTATTTT. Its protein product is CASSITSGSGTDTQYF.

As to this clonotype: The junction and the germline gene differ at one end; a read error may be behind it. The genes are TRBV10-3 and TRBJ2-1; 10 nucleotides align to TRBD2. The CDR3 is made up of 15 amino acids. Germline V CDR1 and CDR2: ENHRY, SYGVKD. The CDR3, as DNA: TGTGGCATCAGTGAAGCTAGCGGGGGATACAATGAGCAGTTCTTC. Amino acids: CGISEASGGYNEQFF.

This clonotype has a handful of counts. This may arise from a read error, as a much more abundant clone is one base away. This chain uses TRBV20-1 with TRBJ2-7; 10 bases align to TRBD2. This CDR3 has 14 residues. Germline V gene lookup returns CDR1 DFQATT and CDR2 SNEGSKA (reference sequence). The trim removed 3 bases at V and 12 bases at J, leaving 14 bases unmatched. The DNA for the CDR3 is TGCAGTGCTAGCCCTGGGACTAGCGTCTTTCCGAGGTACTTC. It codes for CSASPGTSVFPRYF.

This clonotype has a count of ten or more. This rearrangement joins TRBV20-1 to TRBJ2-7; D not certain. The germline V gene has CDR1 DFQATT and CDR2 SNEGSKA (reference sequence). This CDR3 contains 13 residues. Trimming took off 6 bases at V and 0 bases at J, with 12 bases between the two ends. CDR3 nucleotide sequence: TGCAGTGCGTCAGCGACACACTCCTACGAGCAGTACTTC. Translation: CSASATHSYEQYF.

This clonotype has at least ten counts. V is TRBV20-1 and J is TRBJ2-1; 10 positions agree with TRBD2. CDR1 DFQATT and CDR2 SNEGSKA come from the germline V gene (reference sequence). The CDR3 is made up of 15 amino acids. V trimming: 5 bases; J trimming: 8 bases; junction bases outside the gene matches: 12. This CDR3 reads CSAEGASGSLYEQFF. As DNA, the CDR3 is TGCAGTGCTGAGGGGGCTAGCGGGAGTCTCTATGAGCAGTTCTTC.

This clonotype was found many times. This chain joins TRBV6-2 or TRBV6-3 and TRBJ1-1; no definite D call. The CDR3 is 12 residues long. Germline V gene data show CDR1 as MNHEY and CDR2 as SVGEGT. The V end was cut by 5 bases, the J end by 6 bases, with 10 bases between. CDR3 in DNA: TGTGCCAGCAGTCACGGGAGTCCTGAAGCTTTCTTT. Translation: CASSHGSPEAFF.

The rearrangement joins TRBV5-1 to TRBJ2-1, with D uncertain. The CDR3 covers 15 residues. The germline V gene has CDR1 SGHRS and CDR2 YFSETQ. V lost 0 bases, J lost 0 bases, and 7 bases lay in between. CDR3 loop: CASSLEVGSYNEQFF. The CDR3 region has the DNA TGCGCCAGCAGCTTGGAGGTTGGCTCCTACAATGAGCAGTTCTTC.

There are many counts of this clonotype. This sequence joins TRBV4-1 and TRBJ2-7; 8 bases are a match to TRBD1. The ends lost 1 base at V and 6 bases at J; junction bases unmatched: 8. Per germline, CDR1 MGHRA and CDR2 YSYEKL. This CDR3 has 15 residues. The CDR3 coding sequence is TGCGCCAGCAGCCAAGTAGGCCAGGGGGCGAGCGAGCAGTACTTC. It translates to CASSQVGQGASEQYF.

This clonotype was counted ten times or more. This CDR3 is CATVDGSTLYGYTF. CDR3 sequence (DNA): TGTGCCACCGTTGACGGGTCAACGCTCTATGGCTACACCTTC. The V call is TRBV10-3, the J call TRBJ1-2; D is uncertain. The CDR3 spans 14 residues. V lost 10 bases to trimming and J lost 4 bases, with 19 bases between them. Per the germline V gene, CDR1 is ENHRY and CDR2 is SYGVKD.

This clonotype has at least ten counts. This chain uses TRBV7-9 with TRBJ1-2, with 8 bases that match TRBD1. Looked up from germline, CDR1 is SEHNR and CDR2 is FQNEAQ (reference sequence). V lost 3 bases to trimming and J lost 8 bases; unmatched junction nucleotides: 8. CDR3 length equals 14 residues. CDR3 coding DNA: TGTGCCAGCAGCTTGGTCACAGGGGGTAACGGCTACACCTTC. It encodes CASSLVTGGNGYTF.